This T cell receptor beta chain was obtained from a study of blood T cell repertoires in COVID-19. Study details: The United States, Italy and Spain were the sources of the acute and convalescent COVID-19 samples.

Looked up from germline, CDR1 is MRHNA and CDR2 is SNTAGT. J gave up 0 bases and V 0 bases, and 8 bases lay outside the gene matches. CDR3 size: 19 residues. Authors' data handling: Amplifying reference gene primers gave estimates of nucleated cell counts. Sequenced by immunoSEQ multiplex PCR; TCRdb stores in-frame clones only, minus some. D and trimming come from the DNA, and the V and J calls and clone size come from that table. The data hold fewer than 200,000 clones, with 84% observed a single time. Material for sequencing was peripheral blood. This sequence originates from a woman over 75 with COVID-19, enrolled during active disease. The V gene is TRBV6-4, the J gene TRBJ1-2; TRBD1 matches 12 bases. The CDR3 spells CASSDSGRDRGPPNYGYTF. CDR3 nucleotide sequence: TGTGCCAGCAGTGACTCGGGCCGGGACAGGGGGCCCCCTAACTATGGCTACACCTTC.